The entry below describes one TCR beta chain. The record originates from a study of blood T cell repertoires in COVID-19. Study as a whole: The origin of the acute and convalescent COVID-19 samples was the United States, Italy and Spain. T cells, B-cell-depleted T cells, or PBMCs provided the cDNA or gDNA that served as material.

Generated by immunoSEQ multiplex PCR, the TCRdb table keeps only in-frame clones and is missing some. In the table there are about 260,000 clones, around 92% of which are singletons. Germline trimming cut 9 bases from V and 1 base from J; bases unmatched to any gene: 1. Per germline, CDR1 SEHNR and CDR2 FQNEAQ (reference sequence). CDR3 length: 13 residues. The chain couples TRBV7-9 to TRBJ2-2; TRBD1 aligns across 8 bases. Source material: peripheral blood. The TCR sequence derives from a person between 18 and 30 years old with COVID-19, enrolled during active disease. CDR3 region: CASGTGNTGELFF. CDR3 coding DNA: TGTGCCAGTGGGACAGGGAACACCGGGGAGCTGTTTTTT.